The present TCR beta chain was sequenced within a study of CD8 T cells in ankylosing spondylitis. Study outcomes and limitations: The clones that were linked to disease were reported to be significantly enriched in matched synovial fluid samples from ankylosing spondylitis patients. Clones linked to disease, bearing a CD8+ phenotype, were relatively rare in peripheral blood.

As for this clonotype: Its antigen is unidentified.

Germline V CDR1 and CDR2: SGHTA, FQGNSA. The CDR3 is 16 amino acids. Trimming at V came to 5 bases and at J to 5 bases, leaving 12 bases not matched to a gene. Construction of TCR beta libraries was performed using quantitative 5'-RACE with molecular barcodes. TCRdb ran MiXCR on the 5' RACE reads and lists one entry per CDR3 protein. The profile shows approximately 220,000 distinct CDR3 sequences, approximately 10% of them singletons. The genes are TRBV7-2 and TRBJ2-1, with 7 bases matching TRBD1. The sequenced material came from blood, either unsorted or a sorted T cell fraction (not recorded which). The receptor comes from a male donor with ankylosing spondylitis or in good health (not recorded which). This CDR3 reads CASSQRGRGFNNEQFF. The DNA for the CDR3 is TGTGCCAGCAGCCAGAGGGGCAGGGGGTTTAACAATGAGCAGTTCTTC.